What follows are 20 T cell receptor beta chains derived from one specimen sequenced in a study of radiation and T cells in renal cell carcinoma. Profiling relied on immunoSEQ multiplex PCR, and the TCRdb table lists in-frame clones only, not all of them. The table has approximately 110,000 clones, around 84% seen once. Time point: baseline pretreatment blood. Described treatment: 15 Gy SBRT to primary tumor, nephrectomy 4 weeks later. The sequencing used blood, collected from a patient whose treatment included radiotherapy and nephrectomy. These receptors were collected from a woman aged 55 to 70 with renal cell carcinoma.

This rearrangement joins TRBV7-9 to TRBJ2-1; TRBD2 agrees at 11 bases. CDR1 is SEHNR and CDR2 is FQNEAQ in the germline V gene (reference sequence). The CDR3 totals 15 residues. J gave up 4 bases and V 3 bases, and 2 bases lay outside the gene matches. CDR3 amino acids: CASSFGTSGYNEQFF. The CDR3 nucleotides read TGTGCCAGCAGCTTTGGGACTAGCGGTTACAATGAGCAGTTCTTC.

CDR3 coding DNA: TGTGCCAGCAGTTACCGACAGGGGAAAGAGACCCAGTACTTC. Translating gives CASSYRQGKETQYF. The gene calls are TRBV6-6 and TRBJ2-5; 8 nucleotides align to TRBD1. J was trimmed by 3 bases and V by 2 bases; bases with no gene match: 2. Germline CDR1 is MNHNY and CDR2 is SVGAGI (reference sequence). The CDR3 sequence is 14 residues long.

This clone was seen a few times. This chain connects TRBV10-2 to TRBJ1-1, with D possibly being TRBD1 (6 bases). The CDR3 runs 13 residues. Trimming took 4 bases from V and 0 from J, leaving 6 bases between them. Germline V CDR1 and CDR2: WSHSY, SAAADI. The chain's CDR3 is CASSGQVNTEAFF. In DNA form, the CDR3 reads TGCGCCAGCAGTGGACAGGTGAACACTGAAGCTTTCTTT.

V gene TRBV6-5 combines with J gene TRBJ1-2; 7 nucleotides align to TRBD1. CDR1 and CDR2 (germline): MNHEY, SVGAGI. Germline trimming cut 1 base from V and 2 bases from J; bases unmatched to any gene: 4. The length of the CDR3 is 15 residues. CDR3 amino acids: CASSYYRGGNYGYTF. Here the CDR3 DNA reads TGTGCCAGCAGTTACTACAGGGGCGGGAACTATGGCTACACCTTC.

The chain links TRBV14 to TRBJ1-1; the match to TRBD1 covers 7 bases. CDR3 size: 17 residues. Germline values: CDR1 SGHDN, CDR2 FVKESK. Trimming cost V 0 bases and J 1 base; bases outside gene matches: 8. The CDR3 coding sequence is TGTGCCAGCAGCCAAGATGGACAGGCAAGGACGAACACTGAAGCTTTCTTT. Amino acids: CASSQDGQARTNTEAFF.

The gene calls are TRBV29-1 and TRBJ2-1; D gene ambiguous. The V gene lost 3 bases and the J gene lost 1 base, with 7 bases spanning the gap. Germline CDR1 and CDR2: SQVTM and ANQGSEA. CDR3 size: 13 residues. DNA of the CDR3: TGCAGCGTTGAGGCAGGTTCCTACAATGAGCAGTTCTTC. Encoded protein: CSVEAGSYNEQFF.

The V gene is TRBV9, the J gene TRBJ2-3, with a weak D call TRBD1 (6 bases). The CDR3 spans 16 residues. V was pared by 2 bases and J by 1 base, with 14 bases between. Germline CDR1 reads SGDLS; CDR2 reads YYNGEE. The chain's CDR3 is CASSVGQNYRTDTQYF. CDR3 DNA: TGTGCCAGCAGCGTCGGACAGAACTATCGCACAGATACGCAGTATTTT.

This chain joins TRBV25-1 and TRBJ2-7, with D maybe TRBD2 (6 bases). CDR3 size: 13 residues. Deletions cut 1 base from V and 5 bases from J, with 9 bases between. The germline V gene encodes CDR1 MGHDK and CDR2 SYGVNS. The CDR3 DNA sequence: TGTGCCAGCAGTGAATCGGGGGAGCACGAGCAGTACTTC. This sequence encodes CASSESGEHEQYF.

Regarding this clone: Mismatch with germline at one junction end may stem from a read error. J is TRBJ2-5 and V is TRBV7-7; D gene uncertain. Per the germline V gene, CDR1 is SSHAT and CDR2 is FNYEAQ (reference sequence). CDR3 length equals 13 residues. Here the CDR3 DNA reads TGTGCTAGCAGCCGCACGCCCTTAGAGACCCAGTACTTC. It yields the protein CASSRTPLETQYF.

This chain links TRBV25-1 with TRBJ1-4; D perhaps matches TRBD1 (6 bases). The CDR3 covers 12 residues. Germline V CDR1 and CDR2: MGHDK, SYGVNS. Trimming stripped 6 bases from V and 7 bases from J, with 9 bases between. The CDR3 sequence is CASSRGSEKLFF. DNA of the CDR3: TGTGCCAGCAGCAGGGGTAGTGAAAAACTGTTTTTT. Full variable domain (remainder filled in from reference TRBV25-1 and TRBJ1-4): EADIYQTPRYLVIGTGKKITLECSQTMGHDKMYWYQQDPGMELHLIHYSYGVNSTEKGDLSSESTVSRIRTEHFPLTLESARPSHTSQYLCASSRGSEKLFFGSGTQLSVL.

The chain has TRBV19 and TRBJ2-7, with TRBD1 matching over 9 bases. The CDR3 extends over 13 amino acids. Trimming took 6 bases from V and 5 from J; bases not matched to a gene: 5. Germline CDR1 is LNHDA and CDR2 is SQIVND (reference sequence). CDR3 DNA sequence: TGTGCCAGTAGCACGGGACAGGGAAACGAGCAGTACTTC. Translated: CASSTGQGNEQYF.

This chain links TRBV15 with TRBJ2-5; D is possibly TRBD2 (5 bases). V shed 3 bases and J shed 5 bases, with 16 bases lying between them. Germline CDR1 is LNHNV and CDR2 is YYDKDF (reference sequence). The CDR3 has 15 residues. CDR3: CATSSPVVGLETQYF. The CDR3, as DNA: TGTGCCACCAGCAGCCCGGTCGTAGGACTGGAGACCCAGTACTTC.

The chain employs TRBV19 and TRBJ1-1, with D uncertain. The CDR3 consists of 15 residues. Germline V gene lookup returns CDR1 LNHDA and CDR2 SQIVND (reference sequence). Trimming left V 1 base short and J 6 bases short, with 15 bases between. The CDR3, as DNA: TGTGCCAGTAGTATAGGCCTCTCCCGGGTCGCTGAAGCTTTCTTT. It specifies CASSIGLSRVAEAFF.

V is TRBV10-3 and J is TRBJ1-5, with D possibly matching TRBD1 (5 bases). This CDR3 has 15 amino acids. Germline V gene sequence: CDR1 ENHRY, CDR2 SYGVKD. The V end was cut by 0 bases, the J end by 5 bases, with 11 bases between. This chain's CDR3 is CAISESGLDDQPQHF. CDR3 DNA: TGTGCCATCAGTGAGTCGGGGCTGGACGATCAGCCCCAGCATTTT.

This clone was picked up one time. This sequence joins TRBV29-1 and TRBJ2-7; the match to TRBD1 covers 9 bases. This CDR3 region has 13 residues. Unmatched junction bases numbered 6, after V lost 7 bases and J lost 2 bases. Germline V CDR1 and CDR2: SQVTM, ANQGSEA. The CDR3 bases are TGCAGCGCAGAGGACAGGGGAACCTACGAGCAGTACTTC. Its protein is CSAEDRGTYEQYF.

V gene TRBV6-1 combines with J gene TRBJ1-2; possibly TRBD1 for D (6 bases). The germline CDR1 and CDR2 sequences are MNHNS and SASEGT. V dropped 8 bases and J dropped 8 bases, with 12 bases sitting between them. The CDR3 consists of 11 residues. The CDR3 region has the DNA TGTGCCAGCGGAATCGGACAGGGCTACACCTTC. As protein: CASGIGQGYTF.

V gene TRBV5-8 combines with J gene TRBJ2-1, with 14 bases matching TRBD2. The V and J ends lost 4 bases and 5 bases, in that order; junction bases with no gene match: 5. The length of the CDR3 is 16 residues. Germline V CDR1 and CDR2: SGHTS, YDEGEE. CDR3 in amino acids: CASSGTSGRRHNEQFF. CDR3 in DNA: TGTGCCAGCAGCGGGACTAGCGGGAGAAGGCACAATGAGCAGTTCTTC.

The chain combines TRBV4-3 with TRBJ1-1; TRBD1 is a possible D gene (6 bases). V was trimmed by 5 bases and J by 0 bases, leaving 10 bases between them. CDR1 and CDR2 (germline): LGHNA, YSLEER. The CDR3 totals 14 residues. The CDR3 DNA is TGCGCCAGCAGCTTGGGGGGCATGAACACTGAAGCTTTCTTT. This sequence encodes CASSLGGMNTEAFF.

This clone was detected only once. V and J are TRBV19 and TRBJ2-7, with unresolved D. The CDR3 consists of 11 residues. CDR1 LNHDA and CDR2 SQIVND come from the germline V gene (reference sequence). V was cut by 3 bases and J by 7 bases, with 7 bases left in between. This CDR3 reads CASSMAQEQYF. The CDR3 DNA reads as TGTGCCAGTAGTATGGCCCAAGAGCAGTACTTC.

This chain connects TRBV5-4 to TRBJ1-2; possibly TRBD1 for D (6 bases). Germline V gene lookup returns CDR1 SGHNT and CDR2 YYREEE (reference sequence). V shed 2 bases and J shed 0 bases, with 17 bases lying between them. The CDR3 spans 17 residues. The CDR3 here is CASSFPFGQGTNYGYTF. The CDR3 bases are TGTGCCAGCAGCTTTCCGTTTGGTCAGGGGACTAACTATGGCTACACCTTC.